This entry lists 13 T cell receptor beta chains sequenced from one sample in a study of a mutant IDH1 vaccine in newly diagnosed glioma. Assay used: immunoSEQ multiplex PCR; TCRdb lists only in-frame clones, some missing. In the table there are about 55,000 clones, around four fifths of which are singletons. The time point was: week 35, safety follow-up. Each dose delivered 300 ug of mutant IDH1 20-mer peptide subcutaneously with imiquimod. Antigens of these TCRs are unknown. The source was PBMCs, collected from a glioma patient whose treatment included an IDH1 peptide vaccine. The receptor set was obtained from a woman in her late teens or twenties with glioma.

V and J are TRBV7-9 and TRBJ1-1; D is possibly TRBD1 (6 bases). V shed 3 bases and J shed 2 bases, with 13 bases lying between them. The CDR3 consists of 15 residues. CDR1 is SEHNR, CDR2 FQNEAQ, per germline (reference sequence). The CDR3 DNA follows: TGTGCCAGCAGCTTGTCACAGGGTTTAAACACTGAAGCTTTCTTT. Protein product: CASSLSQGLNTEAFF.

J is TRBJ2-6 and V is TRBV19, with D possibly matching TRBD1 (5 bases). Looked up from germline, CDR1 is LNHDA and CDR2 is SQIVND (reference sequence). V lost 3 bases and J lost 0, with 15 bases in between. The CDR3 is 18 residues long. CDR3 sequence (DNA): TGTGCCAGTAGTATGTTCTTGGGGCGATCCTCTGGGGCCAACGTCCTGACTTTC. Its translation: CASSMFLGRSSGANVLTF.

The chain has TRBV27 and TRBJ2-1; the D is unclear. The CDR3 has 13 amino acids. V shed 8 bases and J shed 3 bases, with 11 bases lying between them. Germline CDR1 is MNHEY and CDR2 is SMNVEV (reference sequence). This CDR3 reads CASGPPGYNEQFF. CDR3 nucleotide sequence: TGTGCCAGCGGCCCGCCGGGCTACAATGAGCAGTTCTTC.

The J gene is TRBJ2-2, the V gene TRBV6-5; weak D call: TRBD2 (6 bases). This CDR3 spans 15 amino acids. Germline-derived CDR1 and CDR2 are MNHEY and SVGAGI. V lost 2 bases to trimming and J lost 0 bases, with 7 bases between them. CDR3 amino acids: CASSYAGPNTGELFF. For the CDR3, the DNA is TGTGCCAGCAGTTACGCGGGGCCGAACACCGGGGAGCTGTTTTTT.

The genes are TRBV6-5 and TRBJ2-7, with no clear D. Germline V gene data show CDR1 as MNHEY and CDR2 as SVGAGI. V shed 0 bases and J shed 6 bases, with 15 bases lying between them. The CDR3 runs to 15 residues. This chain's CDR3 is CASSYSSHQLGEQYF. CDR3 in DNA: TGTGCCAGCAGTTACTCCAGTCATCAATTGGGCGAGCAGTACTTC.

V is TRBV6-6 and J is TRBJ1-1; no definite D call. The germline gives CDR1 MNHNY, CDR2 SVGAGI (reference sequence). V dropped 8 bases and J dropped 8 bases, with 15 bases sitting between them. The CDR3 totals 12 residues. CDR3 sequence reads: CASQVTGREAFF. CDR3 nucleotides: TGTGCCAGCCAAGTGACGGGTAGAGAAGCTTTCTTT.

This clone was observed a handful of times. The chain has TRBV29-1 and TRBJ1-1; 8 nucleotides line up with TRBD1. Trimming removed 7 bases from V and 1 base from J; junction bases left unmatched: 8. The germline CDR1 and CDR2 sequences are SQVTM and ANQGSEA. This CDR3 is 14 amino acids long. CDR3 amino acids: CSARQGPGNTEAFF. CDR3 sequence (DNA): TGCAGCGCCCGACAGGGGCCCGGGAACACTGAAGCTTTCTTT.

The chain employs TRBV25-1 and TRBJ2-7; 9 nucleotides line up with TRBD1. Per the germline V gene, CDR1 is MGHDK and CDR2 is SYGVNS. The CDR3 is made up of 14 amino acids. J gave up 4 bases and V 6 bases, and 7 bases lay outside the gene matches. CDR3 in DNA: TGTGCCAGCAGCCCAGGGACAGGGTTATACGAGCAGTACTTC. Its protein is CASSPGTGLYEQYF.

J is TRBJ2-6 and V is TRBV6-4; D possibly corresponds to TRBD1 (5 bases). The V gene's germline CDR1 is MRHNA and CDR2 SNTAGT. CDR3 length: 15 amino acids. Trimming stripped 6 bases from V and 2 bases from J, with 11 bases between. CDR3 sequence (DNA): TGTGCCAGCAGACCCGACAGTACTGGGGCCAACGTCCTGACTTTC. Protein sequence: CASRPDSTGANVLTF.

V usage is TRBV11-2 and J usage is TRBJ2-5; D call uncertain. Trimming left V 2 bases short and J 5 bases short, with 21 bases between. Germline V CDR1 and CDR2: SGHAT, FQNNGV. The CDR3 sequence is 17 residues long. CDR3 nucleotides: TGTGCCAGCAGCTTAATCCCGTTTGGCAGGCAAGGGGAGACCCAGTACTTC. This codes for CASSLIPFGRQGETQYF.

The chain is built from TRBV7-2 and TRBJ2-4; 9 bases align to TRBD2. Germline V lookup: CDR1 SGHTA, CDR2 FQGNSA. The CDR3 covers 16 residues. V shed 6 bases and J 4 bases; nucleotides not matched to a gene: 10. The CDR3 DNA reads as TGTGCCAGCAGTCCTCCCCTTAGCGGGAGAAAAAACATTCAGTACTTC. It yields the protein CASSPPLSGRKNIQYF.

This CDR3 is CSALRFQGGYTF. The DNA for the CDR3 is TGCAGCGCCTTAAGATTTCAGGGGGGCTACACCTTC. The chain recombines TRBV29-1 with TRBJ1-2, with D tentatively TRBD1 (6 bases). The CDR3 spans 12 residues. CDR1 SQVTM and CDR2 ANQGSEA come from the germline V gene. Deletions cut 7 bases from V and 8 bases from J, with 17 bases between.

This chain links TRBV23-1 with TRBJ2-7; D could derive from TRBD1 or TRBD2 (5 bases each). TRBV23-1 is noted as an ORF with a role that remains uncertain. Trimming pared 7 bases from V and 5 bases from J, leaving 18 bases between. CDR3 length: 14 residues. The CDR3 DNA follows: TGCGCCAGCACCCATAGCTCCGGGGACCACGAGCAGTACTTC. Its protein is CASTHSSGDHEQYF.